The rows below give T cell receptor beta chains drawn from one sample of a study of regulatory T cells in long-lasting Graves disease. TCRdb recomputed calls from the multiplex PCR reads with MiXCR, one row per CDR3 protein. Of 350,000 to 500,000 distinct CDR3 sequences in the sample, roughly a fifth were seen once. The sequencing here drew on peripheral blood mononuclear cells (PBMCs), taken when the disease was refractory, from a patient treated with antithyroid drugs. The receptors were gathered from a female donor with Graves disease. Both conserved end residues are part of each CDR3. The order of the fields is V gene, J gene, clone size, CDR3 protein. Size tells how often a clone was seen (once, few, many) or the class of an expanded clone, and some rows leave it out.

TRBV5-1	TRBJ2-5	few	CASTSGGGHQETQYF
TRBV6-1	TRBJ2-2	many	CASRRWLAGLTGELFF
TRBV5-1	TRBJ2-7	-	CASSLDFSYEQYF
TRBV28	TRBJ1-5	many	CASSPGATGYSNQPQHF
TRBV2	TRBJ1-1	many	CASTEGRNTETFF
TRBV12-3/TRBV12-4	TRBJ2-2	few	CASGLGLAPGELFF
TRBV29-1	TRBJ2-2	once	CSVEKASNTGELFF
TRBV20-1	TRBJ2-7	-	CSASKEGARFEQYF
TRBV27	TRBJ1-3	many	CASSKSGAGNTIYF
TRBV20-1	TRBJ2-5	many	CSARPGQGSETQYF
TRBV7-2	TRBJ2-5	many	CASSLVRRSIGETQYF
TRBV2	TRBJ1-5	many	CASSGFYQPQHF
TRBV28	TRBJ1-5	many	CASSLPGGANQPQHF
TRBV27	TRBJ2-7	many	CASSHGQGGNEQYF
TRBV5-1	TRBJ2-1	-	CASSRGQGGANEQFF
TRBV28	TRBJ2-7	once	CASSGQVSSSYEQYF
TRBV2	TRBJ1-2	many	CASSERDRTNYGYTF
TRBV25-1	TRBJ1-2	-	CASSAERPGQGADGYTF
TRBV5-1	TRBJ2-7	-	CASVQGNHYEQYF
TRBV9	TRBJ2-5	-	CASSPRSGGEETQYF
TRBV6-1	TRBJ2-7	few	CASKTGVGSYEQYF
TRBV7-8	TRBJ2-7	few	CASSLGAGNYEQYF
TRBV10-2	TRBJ2-1	few	CASRAGTSGGIGQFF
TRBV5-8	TRBJ1-1	-	CASSWDRGYEAFF
TRBV20-1	TRBJ2-5	many	CSAPRGQLQETQYF
TRBV15	TRBJ2-2	few	CATSRDLLAINTGELFF
TRBV18	TRBJ1-1	many	CASSPGRANTEAFF
TRBV18	TRBJ2-7	few	CASSPGDSLYEQYF
TRBV20-1	TRBJ2-5	many	CSARSGQGYQETQYF